This entry is about one TCR beta chain. This entry is derived from a study of PD-1 blockade in classical Hodgkin lymphoma. Sequencing used immunoSEQ multiplex PCR; TCRdb keeps in-frame clones, though not all of them. Of roughly 34,000 clones in the sample, roughly 94% were seen once. This CDR3 has 12 residues. CDR1 and CDR2 from the germline V gene are KGHSH and LQKENI. V gave up 6 bases and J gave up 5 bases, with 10 bases separating them. Time point: newly diagnosed, previously untreated cHL patient sample. Serving as comparison were PBMCs from newly diagnosed, untreated classical Hodgkin lymphoma, which were sequenced alongside the relapsed/refractory trial patients.

The TCR was taken from a human donor with classical Hodgkin lymphoma. The sample consisted of peripheral blood mononuclear cells (PBMCs). This chain uses TRBV18 with TRBJ1-2; D unclear. The CDR3 is CASSPGNYGYTF. The CDR3 nucleotides read TGTGCCAGCTCCCCGGGGAATTATGGCTACACCTTC.